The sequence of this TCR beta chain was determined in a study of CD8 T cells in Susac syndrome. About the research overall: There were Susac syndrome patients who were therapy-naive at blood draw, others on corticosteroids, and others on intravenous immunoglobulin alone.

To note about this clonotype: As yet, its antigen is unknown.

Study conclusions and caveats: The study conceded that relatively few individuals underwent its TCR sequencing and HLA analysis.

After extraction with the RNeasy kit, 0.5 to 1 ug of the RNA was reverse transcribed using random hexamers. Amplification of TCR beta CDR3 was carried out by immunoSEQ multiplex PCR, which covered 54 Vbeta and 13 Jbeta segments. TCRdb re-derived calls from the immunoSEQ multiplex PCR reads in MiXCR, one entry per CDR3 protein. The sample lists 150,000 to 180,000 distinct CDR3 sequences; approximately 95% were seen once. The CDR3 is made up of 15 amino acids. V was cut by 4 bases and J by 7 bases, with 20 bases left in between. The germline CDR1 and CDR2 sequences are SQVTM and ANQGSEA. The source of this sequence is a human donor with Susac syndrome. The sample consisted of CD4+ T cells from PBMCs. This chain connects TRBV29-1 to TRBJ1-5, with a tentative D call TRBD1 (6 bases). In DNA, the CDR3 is TGCAGCGTTGGTAGAACCCGATTCAGGGGCCAGCCCCAGCATTTT. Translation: CSVGRTRFRGQPQHF.